The TCR beta chain described here comes from a study of T cell changes during pregnancy in multiple sclerosis. Sequencing used immunoSEQ multiplex PCR; TCRdb keeps in-frame clones, though not all of them. The top ten clones hold less than 0.2% of a sample with approximately 58,000 clones, around 92% of them seen once. V lost 6 bases to trimming and J lost 2 bases; unmatched junction nucleotides: 7. The germline V gene encodes CDR1 ENHRY and CDR2 SYGVKD. The CDR3 spans 15 residues. The chain carries TRBV10-3 and TRBJ2-4, with 7 bases lining up with TRBD1. The sequences come from CD4+ T cells from peripheral blood mononuclear cells, collected after pregnancy. The source is a female donor in good health, enrolled as a control in a pregnancy study. Here the CDR3 reads CAISDTQGTKNIQYF. CDR3 coding DNA: TGTGCCATCAGCGATACACAGGGGACCAAAAACATTCAGTACTTC.